The source of this T cell receptor beta chain is a study of shared clonotypes between healthy human individuals. Study in general: A donor's plate count was three for CD4 naive and three for CD4 memory; CD8 naive had two and CD8 memory one.

Note on this clone: The antigen remains undetermined.

The data were produced by immunoSEQ multiplex PCR, yet TCRdb's version contains in-frame clones alone and is incomplete. The table has approximately 1,500,000 clones, roughly 96% seen once. Study-wide results and caveats: Across several donors, naive CD4 shared roughly 5%, naive CD8 over 3%, memory CD4 more than 2%, memory CD8 0.4%. Relative to memory subsets, naive subsets generally showed larger estimated richness.

CDR3 size: 16 residues. CDR1 and CDR2 from the germline V gene are LNHDA and SQIVND (reference sequence). V lost 1 base and J lost 5; bases outside the gene matches: 10. The sequencing input was naive CD4+ T cells sorted from blood. Subset defined: CD45RA+ positively selected. The chain carries TRBV19 and TRBJ2-5, with 7 bases aligning to TRBD2. This TCR was sampled from a man aged 25 to 40 in good health. This CDR3 reads CASSIVGGSVWETQYF. The CDR3 DNA reads as TGTGCCAGTAGTATAGTGGGCGGGAGCGTATGGGAGACCCAGTACTTC.